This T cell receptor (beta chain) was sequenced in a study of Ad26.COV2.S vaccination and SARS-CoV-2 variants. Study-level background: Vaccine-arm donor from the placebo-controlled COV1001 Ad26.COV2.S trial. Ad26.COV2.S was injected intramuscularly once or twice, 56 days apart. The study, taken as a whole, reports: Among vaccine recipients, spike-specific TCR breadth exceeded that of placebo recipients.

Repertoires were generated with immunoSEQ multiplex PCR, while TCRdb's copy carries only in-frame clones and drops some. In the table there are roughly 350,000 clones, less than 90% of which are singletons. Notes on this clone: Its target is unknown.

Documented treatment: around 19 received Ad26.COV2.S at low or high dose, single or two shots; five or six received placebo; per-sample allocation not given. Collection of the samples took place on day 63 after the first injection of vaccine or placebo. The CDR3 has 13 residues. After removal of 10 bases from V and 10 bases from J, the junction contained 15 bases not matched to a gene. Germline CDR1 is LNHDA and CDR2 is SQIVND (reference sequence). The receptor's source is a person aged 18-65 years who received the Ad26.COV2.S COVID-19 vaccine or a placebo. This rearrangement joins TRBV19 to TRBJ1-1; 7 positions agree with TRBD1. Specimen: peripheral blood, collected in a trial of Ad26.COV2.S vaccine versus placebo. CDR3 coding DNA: TGTGCCACTCTCTCCAGACAGGGAGACGGAGCTTTCTTT. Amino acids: CATLSRQGDGAFF.